What follows is one TCR beta chain and its context. Its target is not known. The data stem from a study of T cell responses to AZD1222 COVID-19 vaccine. Study summary: The study pooled second doses at about 4 or about 12 weeks. General study results and limits: The repertoires were collected only after the peak T cell response. At baseline, seropositivity was found in only a handful of AZD1222 recipients.

The V end lost 0 bases, the J end lost 5 bases, and 11 bases lay between the germline ends. The CDR3 contains 15 residues. Germline values: CDR1 LNHDA, CDR2 SQIVND (reference sequence). Libraries were prepared by immunoSEQ multiplex PCR; TCRdb keeps only in-frame clonotypes and omits some of them. The sample lists more than 95,000 clones; around 90% were seen once. The input for sequencing was peripheral blood, taken on day 0 of AZD1222 vaccination. The sequence derives from an adult in good health. This chain connects TRBV19 to TRBJ1-5, with D possibly matching TRBD1 (5 bases). CDR3 residues: CASSIDQGWDQPQHF. The CDR3 region has the DNA TGTGCCAGTAGTATAGACCAGGGTTGGGATCAGCCCCAGCATTTT. The full variable domain, completed using reference TRBV19 and TRBJ1-5, is DGGITQSPKYLFRKEGQNVTLSCEQNLNHDAMYWYRQDPGQGLRLIYYSQIVNDFQKGDIAEGYSVSREKKESFPLTVTSAQKNPTAFYLCASSIDQGWDQPQHFGDGTRLSIL.